This TCR beta chain was recorded in a study of blood T cell repertoires in COVID-19. Produced via immunoSEQ multiplex PCR; TCRdb's table is partial and in-frame only. The sample consists of fewer than 120,000 clones, 70% to 80% of them appearing once. This CDR3 is 12 amino acids long. Germline V CDR1 and CDR2: LNHNV, YYDKDF (reference sequence). With 10 bases removed from V and 2 bases from J, the gap between germline ends came to 11 bases. The material sequenced was peripheral blood. The chain is built from TRBV15 and TRBJ1-2, with D perhaps TRBD1 (5 bases). The clonotype was recovered from an older woman with acute or convalescent COVID-19. The CDR3 DNA reads as TGTGCCATCGGGACTGTGAACTATGGCTACACCTTC. Translation gives CAIGTVNYGYTF. The entire variable domain, with the rest obtained from reference TRBV15 and TRBJ1-2, is as follows: DAMVIQNPRYQVTQFGKPVTLSCSQTLNHNVMYWYQQKSSQAPKLLFHYYDKDFNNEADTPDNFQSRRPNTSFCFLDIRSPGLGDTAMYLCAIGTVNYGYTFGSGTRLTVV.